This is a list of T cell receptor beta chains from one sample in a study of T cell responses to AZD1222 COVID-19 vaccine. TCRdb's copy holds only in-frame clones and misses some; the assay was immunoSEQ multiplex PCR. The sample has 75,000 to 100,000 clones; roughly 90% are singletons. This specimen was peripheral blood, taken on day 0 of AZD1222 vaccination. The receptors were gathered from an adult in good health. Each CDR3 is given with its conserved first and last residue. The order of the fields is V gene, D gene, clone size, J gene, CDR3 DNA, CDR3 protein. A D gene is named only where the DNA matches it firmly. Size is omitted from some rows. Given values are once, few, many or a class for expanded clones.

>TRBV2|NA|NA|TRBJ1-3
TGTGCCAGCAGTGACACGGGGGGGCCAAGCTCTGGAAACACCATATATTTT
CASSDTGGPSSGNTIYF
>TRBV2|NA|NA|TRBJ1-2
TGTGCCAGCAGTTCACAGGGAGGGGACTATGGCTACACCTTC
CASSSQGGDYGYTF
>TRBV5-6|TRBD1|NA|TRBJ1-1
TGTGCCAGCAGCTGGGGACAGGGGTGGACTGAAGCTTTCTTT
CASSWGQGWTEAFF
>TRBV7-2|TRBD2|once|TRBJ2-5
TGTGCCAGCAGCTTTTGGCGGGGGGGCTACCAAGAGACCCAGTACTTC
CASSFWRGGYQETQYF
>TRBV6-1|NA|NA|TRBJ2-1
TGTGCCAGCAGTGAATCGGCAGGGAGCTACAATGAGCAGTTCTTC
CASSESAGSYNEQFF
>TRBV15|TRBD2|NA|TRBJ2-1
TGTGCCACCAGCAGAGTAGGACTAGCGGGACCCAATGAGCAGTTCTTC
CATSRVGLAGPNEQFF
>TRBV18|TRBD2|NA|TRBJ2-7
TGTGCCAGCCCGCTGGGGGAGGGGCTCTACGAGCAGTACTTC
CASPLGEGLYEQYF
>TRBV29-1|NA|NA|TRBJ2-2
TGCAGCGTTGGAGGTAGCTCAAAGGGCACCGGGGAGCTGTTTTTT
CSVGGSSKGTGELFF
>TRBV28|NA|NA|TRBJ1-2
TGTGCCAGCAGTTTAAGGGACTATGGCTACACCTTC
CASSLRDYGYTF
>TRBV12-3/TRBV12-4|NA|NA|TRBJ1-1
TGTGCCAGCAGTTTAATGGGGTTTGAAGCTTTCTTT
CASSLMGFEAFF
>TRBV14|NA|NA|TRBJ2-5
TGTGCCAGCAGCCAAAGAGAGACCCAGTACTTC
CASSQRETQYF
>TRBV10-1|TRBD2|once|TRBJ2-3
TGCGCCAGCAGTGAGTCGAAGCGGGAGATGAATACGCAGTATTTT
CASSESKREMNTQYF
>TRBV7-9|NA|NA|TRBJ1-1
TGTGCCAGCAGCTTAGCGCACCCAGGAATTGAAGCTTTCTTT
CASSLAHPGIEAFF
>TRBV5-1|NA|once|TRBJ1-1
TGCGCCAGCAGCTTGGGTGGGACGGACACTGAAGCTTTCTTT
CASSLGGTDTEAFF
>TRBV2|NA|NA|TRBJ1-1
TGTGCCAGCAGCACGCTGGAGAACACTGAAGCTTTCTTT
CASSTLENTEAFF
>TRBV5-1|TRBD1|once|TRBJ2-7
TGCGCCAGCAGCTTGGGCCTTCCTATGGACAGGAACGAGCAGTACTTC
CASSLGLPMDRNEQYF
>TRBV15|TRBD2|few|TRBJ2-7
TGTGCCACCAGTAACGGACTAGCGGGGGAATACGAGCAGTACTTC
CATSNGLAGEYEQYF
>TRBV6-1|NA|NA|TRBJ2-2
TGTGCCAGCAGTGAAGCTCGGGACGCTGCTAACACCGGGGAGCTGTTTTTT
CASSEARDAANTGELFF
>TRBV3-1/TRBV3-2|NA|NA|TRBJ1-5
TGTGCCAGCAGCCAAGGAGTCCAGCCCCAGCATTTT
CASSQGVQPQHF
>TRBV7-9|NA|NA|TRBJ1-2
TGTGCCAGCAGCCAACAGGGAGACTATGGCTACACCTTC
CASSQQGDYGYTF
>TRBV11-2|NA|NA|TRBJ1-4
TGTGCCAGCAGCTTGTATTTCGGTGAAAAACTGTTTTTT
CASSLYFGEKLFF
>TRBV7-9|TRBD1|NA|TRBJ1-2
TGTGCCAGCACCCAGTGGGACAGGGGGCCTGGCTACACCTTC
CASTQWDRGPGYTF
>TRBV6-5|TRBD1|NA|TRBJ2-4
TGTGCCAGCAGACGACAGGGGGCTTCCAAAAACATTCAGTACTTC
CASRRQGASKNIQYF
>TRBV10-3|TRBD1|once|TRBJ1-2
TGTGCCATCAGTGCCGGGACAGGGGTTCATGGCTACACCTTC
CAISAGTGVHGYTF
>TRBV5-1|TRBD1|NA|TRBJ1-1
TGCGCCAGCAGCTCCCAGGGGGACACTGAAGCTTTCTTT
CASSSQGDTEAFF
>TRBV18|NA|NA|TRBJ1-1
TGTGCCAGCTCACCACGAGCAGTAACCACTGAAGCTTTCTTT
CASSPRAVTTEAFF
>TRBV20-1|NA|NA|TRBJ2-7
TGCAGTGCTAGTGCCCTCCCCTACGAGCAGTACTTC
CSASALPYEQYF
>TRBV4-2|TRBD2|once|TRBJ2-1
TGTGCCAGCAGCCGGTATATCTTGCGGGAGGGGCGCTCCTACAATGAGCAGTTCTTC
CASSRYILREGRSYNEQFF
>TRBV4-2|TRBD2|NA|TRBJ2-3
TGTGCCAGCAGCCAAGCGAATGGGGATAGCGGGGGGGCGTCAGATACGCAGTATTTT
CASSQANGDSGGASDTQYF